This T cell receptor beta chain stems from a study of Ad26.COV2.S vaccination and SARS-CoV-2 variants. For the study at large: COV1001, an Ad26.COV2.S trial, supplied this vaccine-arm donor.

Study observations and caveats: Non-spike TCR breadth was similar in vaccine and placebo recipients.

Note on this clone: Its specificity is not known. Other DNA sequences in the sample encode the same CDR3.

The treatment: roughly 18 received Ad26.COV2.S at low or high dose, single or two shots; roughly 5 received placebo; per-sample allocation not given. Day 63 following the first vaccine or placebo injection was when the samples were taken. The CDR3 contains 12 residues. V lost 6 bases and J lost 3, with 5 bases in between. Germline CDR1 and CDR2: MNHNY and SVGAGI (reference sequence). Method: immunoSEQ multiplex PCR; TCRdb's copy keeps in-frame clones and lacks some. The sample contains about 350,000 clones, less than 90% of which appear only once. This receptor was taken from a person between 18 and 65 years old who received the Ad26.COV2.S COVID-19 vaccine or a placebo. The chain combines TRBV6-6 with TRBJ2-2; D gene unclear. Sample: peripheral blood, taken in a trial of Ad26.COV2.S vaccine versus placebo. In DNA, the CDR3 is TGTGCCAGCAGACGAGACACCGGGGAGCTGTTTTTT. It translates to CASRRDTGELFF.